The present TCR beta chain was sequenced within a study of blood T cell repertoires in COVID-19. Study context: Sources were T cells, B-cell-depleted T cells, or PBMCs; the material itself was cDNA or gDNA.

J gave up 10 bases and V 4 bases, and 11 bases lay outside the gene matches. The CDR3 is made up of 14 amino acids. Germline values: CDR1 SGHDN, CDR2 FVKESK. In the authors' workflow: Estimation of nucleated cell counts was performed using reference gene primer amplification. Here immunoSEQ multiplex PCR was the method, and the copy in TCRdb shows in-frame clones only, minus some. V and J calls and clone size follow that table, whereas D and trimming were derived from the DNA. The repertoire consists of about 150,000 clones, with about 85% occurring once and the leading ten covering 2.4%. This receptor was identified in a woman aged 65 to 85 with acute or convalescent COVID-19. The chain couples TRBV14 to TRBJ2-3; TRBD1 agrees at 7 bases. The sequenced material came from peripheral blood. The DNA for the CDR3 is TGTGCCAGCAGCCGAGGGACAGCCTCGTTTCCGCAGTATTTT. Its translation: CASSRGTASFPQYF.